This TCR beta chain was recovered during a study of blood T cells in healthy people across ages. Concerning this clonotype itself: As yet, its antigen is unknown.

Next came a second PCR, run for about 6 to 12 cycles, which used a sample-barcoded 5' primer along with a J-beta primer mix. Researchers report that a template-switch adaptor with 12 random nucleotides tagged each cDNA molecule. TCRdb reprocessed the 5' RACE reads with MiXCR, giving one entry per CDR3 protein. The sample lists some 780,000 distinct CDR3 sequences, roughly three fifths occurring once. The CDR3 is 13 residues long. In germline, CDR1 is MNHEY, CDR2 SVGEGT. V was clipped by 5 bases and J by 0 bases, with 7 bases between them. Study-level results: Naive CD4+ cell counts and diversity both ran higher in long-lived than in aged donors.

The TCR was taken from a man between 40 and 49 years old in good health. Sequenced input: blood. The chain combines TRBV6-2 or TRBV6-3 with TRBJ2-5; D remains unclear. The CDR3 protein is CASSTDYQETQYF. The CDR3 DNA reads TGTGCCAGCAGTACCGATTACCAAGAGACCCAGTACTTC.